This T cell receptor (beta chain) was documented in a study of cytomegalovirus exposure and HLA in healthy donors. Trimming removed 0 bases from V and 10 bases from J, with 20 bases in between. The CDR3 has 16 residues. Germline CDR1 is SGHNT and CDR2 is YYREEE (reference sequence). A multiplex PCR was run with 60 Vbeta primers and 13 Jbeta primers. The assay was immunoSEQ multiplex PCR, and TCRdb's table has in-frame clones only and misses some. The sample has about 140,000 clones, more than 70% seen once. By sample share, this clone is medium-sized (0.01 to 0.1%). Sample: PBMCs. This chain connects TRBV5-4 to TRBJ2-1; weak D call: TRBD1 (6 bases). The receptor was derived from a male donor in good health and CMV-seronegative. The CDR3 is CASSLDGGGSQSEQFF. Written as DNA, the CDR3 is TGTGCCAGCAGCTTGGATGGGGGCGGCTCCCAATCCGAGCAGTTCTTC.